This TCR beta chain was sequenced in a study of siplizumab effects on memory and regulatory T cells. Assay used: immunoSEQ multiplex PCR; TCRdb lists only in-frame clones, some missing. Among under 140,000 clones listed, more than 90% were seen once. V gave up 6 bases and J gave up 4 bases; unmatched junction bases: 3. Germline V gene lookup returns CDR1 MGHDK and CDR2 SYGVNS. The CDR3 length is 14 residues. The V call is TRBV25-1, the J call TRBJ1-6; 7 bases fit TRBD1. Sequences were obtained from CD4+ T cells sorted from blood. The TCR comes from a human donor in good health. CDR3 sequence reads: CASRRDRYNSPLHF. The DNA for the CDR3 is TGTGCCAGCAGGAGGGACAGATATAATTCACCCCTCCACTTT.